The rows below give T cell receptor beta chains drawn from one sample of a study of T cell changes during pregnancy in multiple sclerosis. Clones were read by immunoSEQ multiplex PCR, and TCRdb kept only the in-frame ones, dropping some. The sample yields 58,000 or so clones, about nine tenths seen once. The source was peripheral blood, collected in the first trimester of pregnancy. These receptors all come from a female donor with multiple sclerosis, enrolled in a pregnancy study. CDR3s include the opening cysteine and the closing phenylalanine or tryptophan. The order of the fields is D gene, J gene, clone size, CDR3 length, V gene, CDR3 protein, CDR3 DNA. A D gene is named only where the DNA matches it firmly. Where a row states a size, it is once, few, many or the class of an expanded clone; other rows omit it.

TRBD1 TRBJ2-2 - 13 TRBV28 CASRPQGIGELFF TGTGCCAGCAGACCACAGGGGATCGGGGAGCTGTTTTTT
- TRBJ1-1 - 15 TRBV7-9 CASSLYGTTNTEAFF TGTGCCAGCAGCTTATACGGGACAACGAACACTGAAGCTTTCTTT
TRBD2 TRBJ2-3 - 15 TRBV5-3 CARSLFKRGGDTQYF TGTGCCAGAAGCTTGTTTAAACGGGGAGGGGATACGCAGTATTTT
- TRBJ1-5 - 18 TRBV19 CASSRNPGLNLRGQPQHF TGTGCCAGTAGTCGAAACCCGGGACTGAATCTTCGGGGCCAGCCCCAGCATTTT
TRBD2 TRBJ2-7 once 14 TRBV19 CASSISGRTHEQYF TGTGCCAGTAGTATTAGCGGGAGGACCCACGAGCAGTACTTC
- TRBJ2-2 once 14 TRBV7-3 CASSPDRVTGELFF TGTGCCAGCAGCCCGGACAGAGTCACCGGGGAGCTGTTTTTT
- TRBJ2-7 few 12 TRBV19 CASSEQIGEQYF TGTGCCAGTTCTGAGCAAATCGGGGAGCAGTACTTC
- TRBJ2-3 - 13 TRBV11-2 CASSLGGVNTQYF TGTGCCAGCAGCTTAGGAGGAGTGAATACGCAGTATTTT
TRBD2 TRBJ2-2 - 16 TRBV5-6 CASSHLAGVRTGELFF TGTGCCAGCAGCCATCTAGCGGGAGTGAGGACCGGGGAGCTGTTTTTT
TRBD1 TRBJ2-5 - 15 TRBV18 CASSPLGQVGETQYF TGTGCCAGCTCACCATTAGGACAGGTTGGGGAGACCCAGTACTTC
TRBD2 TRBJ2-1 - 17 TRBV4-1 CASSQRTSGRPLNEQFF TGCGCCAGCAGCCAACGGACTAGCGGGAGGCCGCTCAATGAGCAGTTCTTC
- TRBJ2-5 - 13 TRBV11-1 CASSFGQQETQYF TGTGCCAGCAGCTTTGGACAGCAAGAGACCCAGTACTTC
- TRBJ1-1 - 16 TRBV7-2 CASSFDGWAQNTEAFF TGTGCCAGCAGCTTCGATGGATGGGCTCAGAACACTGAAGCTTTCTTT
TRBD2 TRBJ2-1 - 17 TRBV12-5 CASGLGVREGLYNEQFF TGTGCTAGTGGTTTGGGTGTCAGGGAGGGCCTATACAATGAGCAGTTCTTC
TRBD1 TRBJ1-4 - 13 TRBV29-1 CSVRTGGAEKLFF TGCAGCGTCCGGACAGGCGGGGCAGAAAAACTGTTTTTT
- TRBJ1-2 - 15 TRBV7-9 CASSSLQGPNYGYTF TGTGCCAGCAGCTCACTACAGGGTCCAAACTATGGCTACACCTTC
- TRBJ2-2 - 17 TRBV19 CASRKAGGGANTGELFF TGTGCCAGCAGGAAGGCCGGTGGCGGGGCGAACACCGGGGAGCTGTTTTTT
- TRBJ2-7 - 14 TRBV5-1 CASTPDYLGYEQYF TGCGCCAGCACCCCGGACTATTTAGGCTACGAGCAGTACTTC
- TRBJ1-1 - 11 TRBV6-6 CASSYTTAAFF TGTGCCAGCAGTTACACGACAGCCGCTTTCTTT
TRBD2 TRBJ2-7 - 13 TRBV19 CASSRSGGNEQYF TGTGCCAGTAGCCGATCGGGGGGAAACGAGCAGTACTTC
- TRBJ2-3 - 16 TRBV4-3 CASSQDQGGGTDTQYF TGCGCCAGCAGCCAAGATCAGGGTGGCGGCACAGATACGCAGTATTTT
TRBD1 TRBJ2-5 once 15 TRBV2 CASSGRDRGGETQYF TGTGCCAGCAGTGGCCGGGACAGGGGTGGAGAGACCCAGTACTTC
TRBD2 TRBJ2-5 - 16 TRBV5-4 CASSPGLAGTPETQYF TGTGCCAGCAGCCCCGGACTAGCGGGGACTCCTGAGACCCAGTACTTC
TRBD2 TRBJ2-1 - 14 TRBV4-3 CASSQDLAGYEQFF TGCGCCAGCAGCCAAGACCTAGCGGGATATGAGCAGTTCTTC
- TRBJ1-4 - 14 TRBV25-1 CASSEFGGSEKLFF TGTGCCAGCAGTGAATTTGGGGGCAGTGAAAAACTGTTTTTT
- TRBJ2-3 few 15 TRBV7-6 CASSSQAIGTDTQYF TGTGCCAGCAGCTCGCAGGCGATCGGAACAGATACGCAGTATTTT
TRBD1 TRBJ2-7 once 15 TRBV27 CASSPRQGIYYEQYF TGTGCCAGCAGTCCCAGACAGGGAATCTACTACGAGCAGTACTTC